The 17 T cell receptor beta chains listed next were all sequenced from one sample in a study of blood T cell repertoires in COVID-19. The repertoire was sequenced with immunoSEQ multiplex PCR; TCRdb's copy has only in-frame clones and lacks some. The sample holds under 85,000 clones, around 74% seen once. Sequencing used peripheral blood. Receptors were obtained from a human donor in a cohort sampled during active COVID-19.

CDR3 coding DNA: TGTGCCAGCAGCTTAGGCGGGAACACCGGGGAGCTGTTTTTT. It encodes CASSLGGNTGELFF. The chain employs TRBV7-9 and TRBJ2-2; the D is unclear. Germline CDR1 reads SEHNR; CDR2 reads FQNEAQ (reference sequence). V lost 1 base and J lost 1, with 4 bases in between. The CDR3 extends over 14 amino acids.

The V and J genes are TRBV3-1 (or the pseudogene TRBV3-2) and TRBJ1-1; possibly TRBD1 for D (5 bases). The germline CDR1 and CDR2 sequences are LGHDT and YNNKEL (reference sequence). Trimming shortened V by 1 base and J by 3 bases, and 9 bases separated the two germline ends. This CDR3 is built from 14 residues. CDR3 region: CASSQGQFHTEAFF. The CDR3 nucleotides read TGTGCCAGCAGCCAAGGACAGTTCCACACTGAAGCTTTCTTT.

CDR3 loop: CASSPGPHNQPQHF. Written as DNA, the CDR3 is TGTGCCAGCAGCCCAGGGCCCCACAATCAGCCCCAGCATTTT. The chain carries TRBV3-1 (or the pseudogene TRBV3-2) and TRBJ1-5; D might be TRBD1 (5 bases). CDR3 length: 14 residues. V was clipped by 4 bases and J by 3 bases, with 10 bases between them. Germline CDR1 LGHDT, CDR2 YNNKEL (reference sequence).

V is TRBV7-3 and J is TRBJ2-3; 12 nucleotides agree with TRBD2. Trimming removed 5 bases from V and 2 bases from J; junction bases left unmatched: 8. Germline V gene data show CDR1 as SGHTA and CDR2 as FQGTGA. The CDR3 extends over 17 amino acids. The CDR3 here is CASSRTSGTSYTDTQYF. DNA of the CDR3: TGTGCCAGCAGCCGGACTAGCGGGACCTCATACACAGATACGCAGTATTTT.

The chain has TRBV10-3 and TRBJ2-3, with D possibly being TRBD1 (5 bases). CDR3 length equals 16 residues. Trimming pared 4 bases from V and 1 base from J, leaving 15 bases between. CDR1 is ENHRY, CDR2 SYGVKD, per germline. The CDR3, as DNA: TGTGCCATCAGTGGGACATTCAGAGTGGGCACAGATACGCAGTATTTT. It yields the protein CAISGTFRVGTDTQYF.

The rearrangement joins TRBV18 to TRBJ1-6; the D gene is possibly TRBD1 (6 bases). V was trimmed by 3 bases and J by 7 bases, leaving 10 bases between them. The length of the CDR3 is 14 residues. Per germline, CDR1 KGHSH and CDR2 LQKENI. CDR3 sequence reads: CASSPTGYNSPLHF. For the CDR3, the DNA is TGTGCCAGCTCACCTACAGGGTACAATTCACCCCTCCACTTT.

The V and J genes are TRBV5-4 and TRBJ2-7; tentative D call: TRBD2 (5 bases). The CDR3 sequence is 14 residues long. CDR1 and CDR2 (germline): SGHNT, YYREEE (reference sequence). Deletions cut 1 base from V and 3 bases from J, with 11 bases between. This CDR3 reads CASSLPGDFYEQYF. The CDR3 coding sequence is TGTGCCAGCAGCTTGCCCGGGGATTTCTACGAGCAGTACTTC.

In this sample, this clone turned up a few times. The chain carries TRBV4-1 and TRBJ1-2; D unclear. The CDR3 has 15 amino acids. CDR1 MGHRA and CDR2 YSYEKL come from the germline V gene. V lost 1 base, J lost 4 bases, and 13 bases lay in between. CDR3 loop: CASSQGSAGVYGYTF. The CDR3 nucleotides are TGCGCCAGCAGCCAAGGTAGTGCAGGTGTCTATGGCTACACCTTC.

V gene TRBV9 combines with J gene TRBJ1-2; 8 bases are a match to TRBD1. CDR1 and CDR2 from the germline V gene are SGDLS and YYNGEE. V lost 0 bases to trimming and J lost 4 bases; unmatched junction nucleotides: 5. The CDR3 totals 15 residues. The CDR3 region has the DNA TGTGCCAGCAGCGTAGTTCCAGGGGGCTTCTATGGCTACACCTTC. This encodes CASSVVPGGFYGYTF. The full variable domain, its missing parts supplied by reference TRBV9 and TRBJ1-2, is DSGVTQTPKHLITATGQRVTLRCSPRSGDLSVYWYQQSLDQGLQFLIQYYNGEERAKGNILERFSAQQFPDLHSELNLSSLELGDSALYFCASSVVPGGFYGYTFGSGTRLTVV.

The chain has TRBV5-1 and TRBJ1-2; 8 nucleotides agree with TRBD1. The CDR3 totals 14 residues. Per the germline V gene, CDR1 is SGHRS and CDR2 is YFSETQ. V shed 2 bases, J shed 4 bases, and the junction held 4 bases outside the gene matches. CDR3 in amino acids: CASSFGQGAYGYTF. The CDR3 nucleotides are TGCGCCAGCAGCTTCGGGCAGGGGGCCTATGGCTACACCTTC.

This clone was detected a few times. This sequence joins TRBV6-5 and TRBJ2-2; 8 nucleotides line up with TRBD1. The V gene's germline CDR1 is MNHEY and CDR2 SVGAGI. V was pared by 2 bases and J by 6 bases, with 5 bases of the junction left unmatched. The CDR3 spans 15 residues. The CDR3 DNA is TGTGCCAGCAGTTACGGGGACAGGAGTCCCGGGGAGCTGTTTTTT. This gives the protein CASSYGDRSPGELFF.

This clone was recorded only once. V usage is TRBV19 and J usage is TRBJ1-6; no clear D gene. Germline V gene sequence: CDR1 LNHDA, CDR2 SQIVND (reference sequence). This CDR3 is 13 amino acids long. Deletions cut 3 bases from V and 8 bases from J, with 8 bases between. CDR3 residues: CASSIGRDSPLHF. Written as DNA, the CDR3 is TGTGCCAGTAGTATTGGGAGGGATTCACCCCTCCACTTT.

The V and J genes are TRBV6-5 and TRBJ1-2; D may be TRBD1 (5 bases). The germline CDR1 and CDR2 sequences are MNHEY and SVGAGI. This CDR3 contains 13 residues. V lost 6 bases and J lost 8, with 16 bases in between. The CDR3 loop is CASRQPGQKGYTF. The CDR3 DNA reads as TGTGCCAGCAGGCAGCCAGGGCAGAAAGGCTACACCTTC.

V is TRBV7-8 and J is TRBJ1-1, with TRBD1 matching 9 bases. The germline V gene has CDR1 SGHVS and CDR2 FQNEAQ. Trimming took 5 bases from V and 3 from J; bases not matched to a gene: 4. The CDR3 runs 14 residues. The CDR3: CASSIWTGDTEAFF. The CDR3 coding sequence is TGTGCCAGCAGCATATGGACAGGGGACACTGAAGCTTTCTTT.

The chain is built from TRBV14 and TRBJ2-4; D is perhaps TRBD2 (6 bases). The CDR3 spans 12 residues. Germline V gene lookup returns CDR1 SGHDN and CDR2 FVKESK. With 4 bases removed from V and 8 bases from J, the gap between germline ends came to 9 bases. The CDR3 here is CASSPRGYIQYF. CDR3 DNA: TGTGCCAGCAGCCCGCGGGGTTACATTCAGTACTTC. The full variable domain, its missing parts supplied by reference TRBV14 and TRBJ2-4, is EAGVTQFPSHSVIEKGQTVTLRCDPISGHDNLYWYRRVMGKEIKFLLHFVKESKQDESGMPNNRFLAERTGGTYSTLKVQPAELEDSGVYFCASSPRGYIQYFGAGTRLSVL.

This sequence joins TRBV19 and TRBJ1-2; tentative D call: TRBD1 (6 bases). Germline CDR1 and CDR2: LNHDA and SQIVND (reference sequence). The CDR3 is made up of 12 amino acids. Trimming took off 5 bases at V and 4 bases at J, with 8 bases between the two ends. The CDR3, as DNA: TGTGCCAGTAGTCGGGGGGCCTATGGCTACACCTTC. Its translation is CASSRGAYGYTF.

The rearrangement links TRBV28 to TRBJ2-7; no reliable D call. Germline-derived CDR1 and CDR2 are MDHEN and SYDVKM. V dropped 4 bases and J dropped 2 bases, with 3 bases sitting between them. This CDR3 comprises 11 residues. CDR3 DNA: TGTGCCAGCAGTTCAGCCTACGAGCAGTACTTC. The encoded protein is CASSSAYEQYF. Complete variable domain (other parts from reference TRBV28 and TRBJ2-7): DVKVTQSSRYLVKRTGEKVFLECVQDMDHENMFWYRQDPGLGLRLIYFSYDVKMKEKGDIPEGYSVSREKKERFSLILESASTNQTSMYLCASSSAYEQYFGPGTRLTVT.